The present T cell receptor (beta chain) was sequenced within a study of cytomegalovirus exposure and HLA in healthy donors. Whole-study context: Counted in an early data release were tens of millions of unique TCRs from HLA-typed donors.

Whole-study findings and limits: In most subjects, TCR beta sequences reportedly gave accurate predictions of HLA-A and HLA-B alleles. Reports described diagnosis of cytomegalovirus status by the classifier as highly specific and sensitive. A list of more than 150 TCR beta chains associated with cytomegalovirus was given.

In regard to this clone: No antigen is known for it.

The J segment lost 2 bases and the V segment lost 2 bases, leaving 1 base of the junction unmatched. The CDR3 loop spans 15 amino acids. Germline-derived CDR1 and CDR2 are SGDLS and YYNGEE. PCR was performed using 60 Vbeta and 13 Jbeta primers. Measured with immunoSEQ multiplex PCR; TCRdb has only the in-frame clones, and not every one. Of a few hundred thousand clones in the sample, approximately 80% are singletons; the top ten hold roughly 0.3%. The clonotype comes from a girl aged 2 to 10 in good health and CMV-seronegative. The sample was PBMCs. The chain combines TRBV9 with TRBJ1-5; 10 bases are a match to TRBD1. CDR3 amino acids: CASSVGTGGNQPQHF. As DNA, the CDR3 is TGTGCCAGCAGCGTGGGGACAGGGGGCAATCAGCCCCAGCATTTT.